The rows below give T cell receptor beta chains drawn from one sample of a study of memory CD4+ T cells and cytomegalovirus serostatus. Sequencing used immunoSEQ multiplex PCR; TCRdb keeps in-frame clones, though not all of them. The sample lists about 58,000 clones; approximately 82% were seen once. The sequenced sample consisted of memory CD4+ T cells from blood. These receptors were obtained from an adult in good health and CMV-seronegative. Some clones in this sample may be carry-over from other donors' samples. CDR3s include the opening cysteine and the closing phenylalanine or tryptophan. A D gene is named only where the DNA matches it firmly. Clone size is not always given. Where it is, it says once, few, many or a class for expanded clones.

V	J	D	size	CDR3	DNA
TRBV11-2	TRBJ2-5	-	-	CASSLAQGTQYF	TGTGCCAGCAGCTTAGCCCAGGGGACCCAGTACTTC
TRBV7-3	TRBJ2-2	-	-	CASSPRGSTGELFF	TGTGCCAGCAGCCCCAGAGGGTCGACCGGGGAGCTGTTTTTT
TRBV5-1	TRBJ2-1	-	-	CASSGQTTSYNEQFF	TGCGCCAGCAGCGGGCAGACTACCTCCTACAATGAGCAGTTCTTC
TRBV7-2	TRBJ1-1	-	-	CASSIHAGTTEAFF	TGTGCCAGCAGCATTCACGCGGGTACCACTGAAGCTTTCTTT
TRBV30	TRBJ2-2	-	-	CAWSVRLGSTGELFF	TGTGCCTGGAGTGTACGGCTGGGGAGCACCGGGGAGCTGTTTTTT
TRBV30	TRBJ2-3	TRBD1	-	CAWSKGQGATDTQYF	TGTGCCTGGAGTAAAGGACAGGGGGCCACAGATACGCAGTATTTT
TRBV28	TRBJ2-7	-	-	CASREAGHPSYEQYF	TGTGCCAGCAGGGAAGCAGGACACCCCTCCTACGAGCAGTACTTC
TRBV7-9	TRBJ2-5	-	once	CASSLPPKETQYF	TGTGCCAGCAGCTTACCCCCTAAAGAGACCCAGTACTTC
TRBV28	TRBJ1-6	TRBD1	once	CASSLGQGLGRSPLHF	TGTGCCAGCAGCCTTGGACAGGGCCTTGGGCGTTCACCCCTCCACTTT
TRBV19	TRBJ1-5	-	-	CASSITPDQPQHF	TGTGCCAGTAGTATAACTCCGGATCAGCCCCAGCATTTT
TRBV6-1	TRBJ2-3	TRBD1	-	CASAPGQGVADTQYF	TGTGCCAGTGCGCCGGGACAGGGGGTGGCAGATACGCAGTATTTT
TRBV7-9	TRBJ1-3	-	-	CASSPGQPLSGNTIYF	TGTGCCAGCAGTCCTGGACAGCCGCTCTCTGGAAACACCATATATTTT
TRBV5-4	TRBJ2-7	TRBD1	-	CASSLDGQGKYF	TGTGCCAGCAGCTTGGACGGACAGGGAAAGTACTTC
TRBV4-2	TRBJ2-3	TRBD2	few	CASSLGLAGGPSTDTQYF	TGTGCCAGCAGCCTGGGACTAGCGGGAGGGCCTAGCACAGATACGCAGTATTTT